The rows below give T cell receptor beta chains drawn from one sample of a study of T cells in Graves' hyperthyroidism and ophthalmopathy. TCRdb independently ran MiXCR on the multiplex PCR reads; one entry per CDR3 protein. The profile shows 500,000 to 650,000 distinct CDR3 sequences, about 20% of them singletons. Sequencing was performed on blood. The receptors here all came from a man aged 35-49 years with Graves' ophthalmopathy. Each CDR3 is given with its conserved first and last residue. The order of the fields is D gene, J gene, V gene, clone size, CDR3 protein, CDR3 DNA. The D gene is left open where the match is weak. A row's size may be missing; if present it is once, few, many or a size class.

D gene: TRBD1; J gene: TRBJ2-3; V gene: TRBV24-1; clone size: few; CDR3 protein: CATSARQGTDTQYF; CDR3 DNA: TGTGCCACCAGTGCCAGACAGGGGACAGATACGCAGTATTTT
D gene: .; J gene: TRBJ2-3; V gene: TRBV5-5; clone size: many; CDR3 protein: CASSPPGAPSTDTQYF; CDR3 DNA: TGTGCCAGCAGCCCCCCGGGGGCTCCATCCACAGATACGCAGTATTTT
D gene: .; J gene: TRBJ1-2; V gene: TRBV6-5; clone size: .; CDR3 protein: CASSYASGRGGGYTF; CDR3 DNA: TGTGCCAGCAGTTACGCCAGTGGTAGAGGGGGTGGCTACACCTTC
D gene: .; J gene: TRBJ2-7; V gene: TRBV7-2; clone size: .; CDR3 protein: CASSLAGGRGLYYEQYF; CDR3 DNA: TGTGCCAGCAGCTTAGCGGGGGGGAGGGGGCTTTACTACGAGCAGTACTTC
D gene: .; J gene: TRBJ2-4; V gene: TRBV2; clone size: .; CDR3 protein: CASSEVAGAGAKNIQYF; CDR3 DNA: TGTGCCAGCAGTGAAGTTGCGGGGGCCGGAGCCAAAAACATTCAGTACTTC
D gene: TRBD2; J gene: TRBJ2-1; V gene: TRBV5-1; clone size: few; CDR3 protein: CASSLATSGGVSSYNEQFF; CDR3 DNA: TGCGCCAGCAGCTTGGCTACTAGCGGGGGGGTTAGCTCCTACAATGAGCAGTTCTTC
D gene: TRBD1; J gene: TRBJ1-5; V gene: TRBV28; clone size: many; CDR3 protein: CASSLGGEGQAQPQHF; CDR3 DNA: TGTGCCAGCAGTTTAGGAGGGGAGGGACAGGCGCAGCCCCAGCATTTT
D gene: .; J gene: TRBJ1-1; V gene: TRBV6-1; clone size: many; CDR3 protein: CASTLGEGLGTEAFF; CDR3 DNA: TGTGCCAGCACCCTAGGGGAAGGACTGGGAACTGAAGCTTTCTTT
D gene: .; J gene: TRBJ2-7; V gene: TRBV7-8; clone size: many; CDR3 protein: CASSLVANGEQYF; CDR3 DNA: TGTGCCAGCAGCTTAGTGGCTAACGGAGAGCAGTACTTC
D gene: .; J gene: TRBJ1-1; V gene: TRBV18; clone size: many; CDR3 protein: CASSTKTTEAFF; CDR3 DNA: TGTGCCAGCTCAACCAAGACCACTGAAGCTTTCTTT
D gene: .; J gene: TRBJ1-1; V gene: TRBV28; clone size: many; CDR3 protein: CASRGTITEAFF; CDR3 DNA: TGTGCCAGCAGGGGGACAATCACTGAAGCTTTCTTT
D gene: .; J gene: TRBJ2-1; V gene: TRBV20-1; clone size: .; CDR3 protein: CSAEGFYNEQFF; CDR3 DNA: TGCAGTGCTGAGGGGTTCTACAATGAGCAGTTCTTC
D gene: TRBD1; J gene: TRBJ2-2; V gene: TRBV27; clone size: many; CDR3 protein: CASSLDKATGANTGELFF; CDR3 DNA: TGTGCCAGCAGTTTAGACAAAGCCACAGGGGCCAACACCGGGGAGCTGTTTTTT
D gene: TRBD1; J gene: TRBJ1-4; V gene: TRBV29-1; clone size: few; CDR3 protein: CSARGGDRRGEKLFF; CDR3 DNA: TGCAGCGCCCGCGGGGGGGACAGGAGAGGTGAAAAACTGTTTTTT
D gene: TRBD1; J gene: TRBJ2-7; V gene: TRBV5-1; clone size: .; CDR3 protein: CASSSKLTGAHEQYF; CDR3 DNA: TGCGCCAGCAGCTCAAAACTGACAGGGGCCCACGAGCAGTACTTC
D gene: .; J gene: TRBJ1-4; V gene: TRBV2; clone size: .; CDR3 protein: CASTPAPLNKLFF; CDR3 DNA: TGTGCCAGCACCCCAGCGCCCCTTAACAAACTGTTTTTT
D gene: TRBD1; J gene: TRBJ2-1; V gene: TRBV6-2/TRBV6-3; clone size: .; CDR3 protein: CASTRDRARGEQFF; CDR3 DNA: TGTGCCAGCACGCGCGACAGGGCGCGTGGTGAGCAGTTCTTC
D gene: TRBD1; J gene: TRBJ1-1; V gene: TRBV18; clone size: many; CDR3 protein: CASSPRTGVNTEAFF; CDR3 DNA: TGTGCCAGCTCACCACGGACAGGAGTGAACACTGAAGCTTTCTTT
D gene: TRBD1; J gene: TRBJ1-4; V gene: TRBV5-1; clone size: few; CDR3 protein: CASSTTGGFNEKLFF; CDR3 DNA: TGCGCCAGCAGCACGACAGGGGGGTTTAATGAAAAACTGTTTTTT
D gene: .; J gene: TRBJ2-3; V gene: TRBV20-1; clone size: once; CDR3 protein: CSAIHYTQYF; CDR3 DNA: TGCAGTGCTATCCACTATACGCAGTATTTT
D gene: .; J gene: TRBJ1-1; V gene: TRBV30; clone size: many; CDR3 protein: CAWSVSTNTEAFF; CDR3 DNA: TGTGCCTGGAGTGTGTCTACGAACACTGAAGCTTTCTTT
D gene: .; J gene: TRBJ1-1; V gene: TRBV12-5; clone size: .; CDR3 protein: CASGRSPLRGTEAFF; CDR3 DNA: TGTGCTAGTGGTCGATCCCCTCTTAGGGGCACTGAAGCTTTCTTT
D gene: .; J gene: TRBJ1-1; V gene: TRBV5-1; clone size: many; CDR3 protein: CASSLNPTMAEAFF; CDR3 DNA: TGCGCCAGCAGCCTCAACCCCACAATGGCTGAAGCTTTCTTT
D gene: TRBD1; J gene: TRBJ1-1; V gene: TRBV20-1; clone size: few; CDR3 protein: CSAKSTGAGMNTEAFF; CDR3 DNA: TGCAGTGCTAAATCGACAGGGGCGGGGATGAACACTGAAGCTTTCTTT
D gene: TRBD2; J gene: TRBJ2-5; V gene: TRBV12-3/TRBV12-4; clone size: .; CDR3 protein: CASSFGGGTRETQYF; CDR3 DNA: TGTGCCAGCAGTTTTGGGGGAGGGACGAGAGAGACCCAGTACTTC
D gene: .; J gene: TRBJ1-5; V gene: TRBV28; clone size: many; CDR3 protein: CASSFGPQPQHF; CDR3 DNA: TGTGCCAGCAGTTTTGGGCCCCAGCCCCAGCATTTT
D gene: TRBD1; J gene: TRBJ1-5; V gene: TRBV5-8; clone size: .; CDR3 protein: CASSTGQAGQPQHF; CDR3 DNA: TGTGCCAGCAGCACTGGACAGGCGGGACAGCCCCAGCATTTT
D gene: TRBD2; J gene: TRBJ2-1; V gene: TRBV20-1; clone size: many; CDR3 protein: CSAVTSGAASKQFF; CDR3 DNA: TGCAGTGCGGTGACTAGCGGGGCGGCATCTAAGCAGTTCTTC
D gene: .; J gene: TRBJ2-7; V gene: TRBV3-1; clone size: few; CDR3 protein: CASSQVAEEQYF; CDR3 DNA: TGTGCCAGCAGCCAAGTGGCGGAAGAGCAGTACTTC
D gene: TRBD2; J gene: TRBJ2-3; V gene: TRBV6-1; clone size: .; CDR3 protein: CASSFGLAGVTDTQYF; CDR3 DNA: TGTGCCAGCAGTTTCGGACTAGCGGGAGTCACAGATACGCAGTATTTT
D gene: TRBD2; J gene: TRBJ2-7; V gene: TRBV9; clone size: few; CDR3 protein: CASSALRTSTFYEQYF; CDR3 DNA: TGTGCCAGCAGCGCCCTGCGGACTAGCACATTCTACGAGCAGTACTTC
D gene: TRBD1; J gene: TRBJ2-1; V gene: TRBV3-1; clone size: few; CDR3 protein: CASSYLGQGLGNEQFF; CDR3 DNA: TGTGCCAGCAGTTACTTAGGACAGGGTCTTGGTAATGAGCAGTTCTTC
D gene: .; J gene: TRBJ2-7; V gene: TRBV4-2; clone size: .; CDR3 protein: CASSQDGGGSYEQYF; CDR3 DNA: TGTGCCAGCAGCCAGGATGGGGGCGGCTCCTACGAGCAGTACTTC